Detailed here is one T cell receptor (beta chain). The antigen remains unidentified. This entry comes from a study of shared clonotypes between healthy human individuals. The study's findings and limits: Larger estimated richness was generally seen in naive subsets than in memory subsets. Clonotypes shared by all four donors outscored non-shared clonotypes in generation probability.

Positively selected for CCR7, the CD45RO-negative cells used as naive CD8 cells excluded terminally differentiated effector memory CD45RA+ cells. Recent acute infections and vaccinations were absent in the healthy HIV-negative adult donors. As processed by the authors: Junction-only sequences without quality scores came from ImmunoSEQ, so filtering differed. Clones were sequenced by immunoSEQ multiplex PCR, and TCRdb holds only the in-frame ones, with some missing. V, J and clone size are taken as reported in that table, and D and trimming were inferred from the DNA itself. The sample holds about 1,800,000 clones, roughly 95% seen once. Sequenced: naive CD8+ T cells sorted from blood. The clonotype originates from a young man in good health.

The CDR3 loop reads CASSFDRGQSGANVLTF. For the CDR3, the DNA is TGTGCCAGCAGTTTCGACAGGGGTCAATCTGGGGCCAACGTCCTGACTTTC. J is TRBJ2-6 and V is TRBV28, with 8 nucleotides matching TRBD1. This CDR3 comprises 17 residues. The V and J ends lost 3 bases and 1 base, in that order; junction bases with no gene match: 5. Germline V lookup: CDR1 MDHEN, CDR2 SYDVKM.